These 26 T cell receptor beta chains came from one sample sequenced in a study of T cell responses to AZD1222 COVID-19 vaccine (dated by TCRdb to the early 2020s). According to the study, the label for this sample's time point signals: baseline before first vaccination. The library was obtained by the immunoSEQ multiplex PCR assay. The immuneACCESS repertoire file appears here via TCRdb, limited to in-frame rearrangements. These files lack a portion of the clones; in checked studies, under half of the deficit traces to unresolved V genes, and the cause of the others is not known. For this sample the table gives roughly 45,000 clones, of which about three quarters were detected only once. Of the sample, approximately 7% is held by the ten largest clones. Sequencing was performed on peripheral blood, taken on day 0 of AZD1222 vaccination. These receptors were taken from an adult in good health.

The count of this clone is one. The J gene is TRBJ2-7, the V gene TRBV10-2; TRBD1 aligns across 7 bases. This CDR3 spans 15 amino acids. Germline CDR1 reads WSHSY; CDR2 reads SAAADI. Trimming cost V 2 bases and J 2 bases; bases outside gene matches: 6. CDR3 coding DNA: TGCGCCAGCAGTGAGGGAGTAGGGGGCCCCTACGAGCAGTACTTC. Translating it yields CASSEGVGGPYEQYF.

This chain connects TRBV30 to TRBJ2-1; D gene unclear. The CDR3 loop spans 13 amino acids. Trimming took off 4 bases at V and 10 bases at J, with 17 bases between the two ends. Germline values: CDR1 GTSNPN, CDR2 SVGIG (reference sequence). The CDR3, as DNA: TGTGCCTGGAACAGACTCGTAACTGGCGAGCAGTTCTTC. It encodes CAWNRLVTGEQFF. The full variable domain, its missing parts supplied by reference TRBV30 and TRBJ2-1, is SQTIHQWPATLVQPVGSPLSLECTVEGTSNPNLYWYRQAAGRGLQLLFYSVGIGQISSEVPQNLSASRPQDRQFILSSKKLLLSDSGFYLCAWNRLVTGEQFFGPGTRLTVL.

This chain joins TRBV19 and TRBJ2-1; perhaps TRBD2 as D (5 bases). The V gene lost 9 bases and the J gene lost 6 bases, with 24 bases spanning the gap. The length of the CDR3 is 16 residues. Germline V gives CDR1 LNHDA, CDR2 SQIVND (reference sequence). The CDR3 spells CASRAMGVTQVNEQFF. As DNA, the CDR3 is TGTGCCAGCAGAGCTATGGGAGTCACGCAGGTCAATGAGCAGTTCTTC.

V usage is TRBV27 and J usage is TRBJ2-5; 11 nucleotides line up with TRBD1. The germline V gene has CDR1 MNHEY and CDR2 SMNVEV (reference sequence). The ends lost 6 bases at V and 4 bases at J; junction bases unmatched: 10. The CDR3 covers 16 residues. In DNA, the CDR3 is TGTGCCAGCAGGACACTAGGGACAGGGGGTGGAGAGACCCAGTACTTC. As protein: CASRTLGTGGGETQYF.

This rearrangement joins TRBV7-8 to TRBJ1-2, with D unclear. The CDR3 spans 14 residues. Trimming removed 1 base at V and 4 bases at J, with 10 bases between. CDR1 is SGHVS, CDR2 FQNEAQ, per germline. CDR3: CASSLGADRYGYTF. In DNA, the CDR3 is TGTGCCAGCAGCTTAGGGGCGGATCGCTATGGCTACACCTTC.

This clone appeared a single time. The V gene is TRBV7-9, the J gene TRBJ2-6, with 9 bases lining up with TRBD1. With 5 bases clipped from V and 4 bases from J, the junction kept 15 bases outside the gene matches. The CDR3 has 19 amino acids. CDR1 and CDR2 from the germline V gene are SEHNR and FQNEAQ (reference sequence). DNA for the CDR3: TGTGCCAGCAGCCGTCGGGGACAGGGTATAAATTCGGGGGCCAACGTCCTGACTTTC. This gives the protein CASSRRGQGINSGANVLTF.

The chain couples TRBV5-4 to TRBJ1-3; perhaps TRBD1 as D (6 bases). CDR1 is SGHNT, CDR2 YYREEE, per germline (reference sequence). This CDR3 contains 14 residues. Trimming removed 4 bases from V and 0 bases from J, with 8 bases in between. The CDR3 here is CASSRGGSGNTIYF. CDR3 sequence (DNA): TGTGCCAGCAGCCGAGGGGGCTCTGGAAACACCATATATTTT.

The chain's CDR3 is CASAQDRGEPQHF. DNA for the CDR3: TGTGCCAGCGCCCAGGACAGGGGTGAGCCCCAGCATTTT. V usage is TRBV18 and J usage is TRBJ1-5; 9 bases align to TRBD1. J gave up 8 bases and V 8 bases, and 7 bases lay outside the gene matches. From germline, CDR1 is KGHSH and CDR2 LQKENI. CDR3 length: 13 amino acids.

The gene calls are TRBV19 and TRBJ2-3; D is ambiguous. Germline assignment: CDR1 LNHDA and CDR2 SQIVND (reference sequence). CDR3 size: 17 residues. Trimming took 5 bases from V and 3 from J, leaving 21 bases between them. CDR3 sequence: CASSGSPWAVETDTQYF. The CDR3 DNA follows: TGTGCCAGTAGTGGATCGCCCTGGGCGGTGGAAACAGATACGCAGTATTTT.

The chain carries TRBV2 and TRBJ2-1; 13 bases fit TRBD2. Losses at the gene ends were 5 bases for V and 7 bases for J; bases not matched to a gene: 5. This CDR3 is 15 amino acids long. The germline gives CDR1 SNHLY, CDR2 FYNNEI. This chain's CDR3 is CASSPWTSGRNEQFF. In DNA form, the CDR3 reads TGTGCCAGCAGTCCTTGGACTAGCGGGAGAAATGAGCAGTTCTTC.

V and J are TRBV7-2 and TRBJ2-7; 9 bases align to TRBD2. CDR1 is SGHTA, CDR2 FQGNSA, per germline. With V trimmed by 2 bases and J by 6 bases, 2 bases remained unmatched. CDR3 length: 13 amino acids. The CDR3 DNA sequence: TGTGCCAGCAGCTTAATAGCGGGGGTCGAGCAGTACGTC. It codes for CASSLIAGVEQYV.

This clone turned up a few times. The rearrangement uses TRBV5-6 and TRBJ1-2; D possibly corresponds to TRBD1 (5 bases). The V end was cut by 4 bases, the J end by 2 bases, with 12 bases between. CDR3 length: 14 amino acids. CDR1 SGHDT and CDR2 YYEEEE come from the germline V gene. The CDR3 region is CASSPIGANYGYTF. In DNA form, the CDR3 reads TGTGCCAGCAGCCCCATAGGGGCCAACTATGGCTACACCTTC.

The CDR3 DNA follows: TGTGCCACCAGCATGGCCAATCAGCCCCAGCATTTT. Protein sequence: CATSMANQPQHF. The V and J genes are TRBV15 and TRBJ1-5, with D uncertain. Germline V gene sequence: CDR1 LNHNV, CDR2 YYDKDF (reference sequence). The V gene lost 4 bases and the J gene lost 3 bases, with 4 bases spanning the gap. The CDR3 covers 12 residues. The entire variable domain, with the rest obtained from reference TRBV15 and TRBJ1-5, is as follows: DAMVIQNPRYQVTQFGKPVTLSCSQTLNHNVMYWYQQKSSQAPKLLFHYYDKDFNNEADTPDNFQSRRPNTSFCFLDIRSPGLGDTAMYLCATSMANQPQHFGDGTRLSIL.

The gene calls are TRBV19 and TRBJ1-5; 10 bases are a match to TRBD1. The J segment lost 4 bases and the V segment lost 7 bases, leaving 4 bases of the junction unmatched. This CDR3 is built from 14 residues. The germline CDR1 and CDR2 sequences are LNHDA and SQIVND (reference sequence). Here the CDR3 reads CASNDRGQNQPQHF. In DNA form, the CDR3 reads TGTGCCAGTAACGACAGGGGGCAGAATCAGCCCCAGCATTTT.

The gene calls are TRBV15 and TRBJ2-3; tentative D call: TRBD1 (6 bases). V was trimmed by 1 base and J by 1 base, leaving 12 bases between them. This CDR3 has 16 amino acids. Germline V gene sequence: CDR1 LNHNV, CDR2 YYDKDF (reference sequence). CDR3 bases: TGTGCCACCAGCAGAGGCTCAGGGGCCGGCACAGATACGCAGTATTTT. Translated: CATSRGSGAGTDTQYF.

J is TRBJ2-7 and V is TRBV7-6; D remains ambiguous. Germline CDR1 and CDR2: SGHVS and FNYEAQ. The ends were cut back, 3 bases at V and 1 base at J, with 13 bases in the middle. The CDR3 length is 15 residues. The CDR3 region has the DNA TGTGCCAGCAGCTTCGGGTCCTCCTCTTCCTACGAGCAGTACGTC. Amino acid sequence: CASSFGSSSSYEQYV.

This clone appeared a few times. The V gene is TRBV4-2, the J gene TRBJ2-1, with 10 nucleotides matching TRBD2. V shed 2 bases and J 3 bases; nucleotides not matched to a gene: 1. The CDR3 runs to 15 residues. Germline CDR1 reads LGHNA; CDR2 reads YNFKEQ. The CDR3 nucleotides are TGTGCCAGCAGCCAACTAGCGGGAGACTACAATGAGCAGTTCTTC. This codes for CASSQLAGDYNEQFF.

This sequence joins TRBV11-2 and TRBJ1-3; D unclear. The CDR3 length is 14 residues. V dropped 5 bases and J dropped 4 bases, with 12 bases sitting between them. Germline CDR1 reads SGHAT; CDR2 reads FQNNGV. CDR3 nucleotide sequence: TGTGCCAGCAGCCGACGGGGTTCAGGAAACACCATATATTTT. Translating it yields CASSRRGSGNTIYF.

This chain connects TRBV7-2 to TRBJ1-1, with D unclear. The germline V gene has CDR1 SGHTA and CDR2 FQGNSA. The CDR3 is 13 residues long. Trimming left V 1 base short and J 6 bases short, with 9 bases between. CDR3 sequence (DNA): TGTGCCAGCAGCTTAGGTTTTTTCGCTGAAGCTTTCTTT. Protein product: CASSLGFFAEAFF.

The J gene is TRBJ1-1, the V gene TRBV28, with D unresolved. Trimming removed 7 bases at V and 1 base at J, with 7 bases between. The CDR3 sequence is 12 residues long. Germline values: CDR1 MDHEN, CDR2 SYDVKM. CDR3 sequence: CASIAPNTEAFF. CDR3 coding DNA: TGTGCCAGCATAGCACCGAACACTGAAGCTTTCTTT. The full variable domain, rest sourced from reference TRBV28 and TRBJ1-1, is DVKVTQSSRYLVKRTGEKVFLECVQDMDHENMFWYRQDPGLGLRLIYFSYDVKMKEKGDIPEGYSVSREKKERFSLILESASTNQTSMYLCASIAPNTEAFFGQGTRLTVV.

This chain links TRBV4-1 with TRBJ2-1; TRBD2 agrees at 8 bases. The CDR3 runs to 17 residues. Germline V lookup: CDR1 MGHRA, CDR2 YSYEKL. After removal of 4 bases from V and 4 bases from J, the junction contained 12 bases not matched to a gene. CDR3 coding DNA: TGCGCCAGCAGCCCTCCCGCCTTAGCGGGAAGGTACAATGAGCAGTTCTTC. Translating it yields CASSPPALAGRYNEQFF.

The chain employs TRBV10-2 and TRBJ2-1; D perhaps matches TRBD1 (5 bases). Germline CDR1 WSHSY, CDR2 SAAADI. The V and J ends lost 3 bases and 8 bases respectively, with 20 bases between them. The CDR3 consists of 16 residues. The CDR3 nucleotides are TGCGCCAGCAGTGATTCGGTCTTATGGGTAGGGGATGAGCAGTTCTTC. Amino acids: CASSDSVLWVGDEQFF.

The V gene is TRBV4-2, the J gene TRBJ2-1; the match to TRBD2 covers 7 bases. CDR1 is LGHNA and CDR2 is YNFKEQ in the germline V gene. The V and J ends lost 3 bases and 6 bases, in that order; junction bases with no gene match: 14. The CDR3 has 17 amino acids. In nucleotides, the CDR3 is TGTGCCAGCAGCCAGGTGGTCGGCTTAGCGGGTTCCAATGAGCAGTTCTTC. This gives the protein CASSQVVGLAGSNEQFF.

The chain combines TRBV6-5 with TRBJ2-7; D is perhaps TRBD1 or TRBD2 (5 bases each). Germline V gene data show CDR1 as MNHEY and CDR2 as SVGAGI. Deletions cut 9 bases from V and 3 bases from J, with 18 bases between. This CDR3 comprises 14 residues. The CDR3 DNA reads as TGTGCCAGTACAATAGGGACCGCTTTCTACGAGCAGTACGTC. Its protein is CASTIGTAFYEQYV.

The V and J genes are TRBV27 and TRBJ1-5, with TRBD1 as a possible D gene (5 bases). V lost 4 bases, J lost 4 bases, and 11 bases lay in between. CDR3 length: 14 amino acids. CDR1 is MNHEY and CDR2 is SMNVEV in the germline V gene (reference sequence). In DNA, the CDR3 is TGTGCCAGCAGTTCCCTCTCAGGGAATCAGCCCCAGCATTTT. It is translated as CASSSLSGNQPQHF.

As regards this clone: One end of the junction is discordant with germline, which a read error may explain. The chain links TRBV29-1 to TRBJ1-2; D is unclear. Germline CDR1 and CDR2: SQVTM and ANQGSEA. The CDR3 covers 11 residues. CDR3 in DNA: TGCAGCGTCGGAGCTAAATATGGCTACACCTTC. It encodes CSVGAKYGYTF.